These 17 T cell receptor beta chains were sequenced from one sample in a study of T cell changes during pregnancy in multiple sclerosis. Profiled with immunoSEQ multiplex PCR; TCRdb holds only in-frame clones, not every one. The repertoire consists of 90,000 to 150,000 clones, with roughly 92% occurring once and the leading ten covering 6.2%. The specimen comprised peripheral blood, sampled before pregnancy. These TCRs come from a female donor with multiple sclerosis, enrolled in a pregnancy study.

In regard to this clone: At one of its ends the junction is not consistent with the germline gene, which may arise from a read error. This chain joins TRBV7-3 and TRBJ2-1; 8 nucleotides align to TRBD2. CDR1 and CDR2 (germline): SGHTA, FQGTGA. This CDR3 is 14 amino acids long. The CDR3 coding sequence is TGTGCCAGCAGCTTAGCTCGGGGGGGCGGGACCCGGGTCTTC. Protein sequence: CASSLARGGGTRVF.

The gene calls are TRBV4-1 and TRBJ1-6, with unresolved D. In germline, CDR1 is MGHRA, CDR2 YSYEKL. Deletions cut 0 bases from V and 19 bases from J, with 10 bases between. The length of the CDR3 is 11 residues. The CDR3 loop reads CASSQDSLVHF. Here the CDR3 DNA reads TGCGCCAGCAGCCAAGACAGTCTCGTGCACTTT.

V gene TRBV19 combines with J gene TRBJ2-3, with D tentatively TRBD2 (5 bases). The CDR3 runs 15 residues. Germline lookup yields CDR1 LNHDA and CDR2 SQIVND (reference sequence). V shed 3 bases and J shed 4 bases, with 14 bases lying between them. The CDR3 loop reads CASSIGRVASDTQYF. CDR3 sequence (DNA): TGTGCCAGTAGTATCGGTAGAGTAGCGTCAGATACGCAGTATTTT.

The V call is TRBV7-2, the J call TRBJ2-5; D may be TRBD1 (6 bases). V was clipped by 1 base and J by 14 bases, with 20 bases between them. Germline V gene data show CDR1 as SGHTA and CDR2 as FQGNSA. The CDR3 contains 14 residues. This chain's CDR3 is CASSLESTGSSFYF. The DNA of the CDR3 is TGTGCCAGCAGCTTAGAATCGACAGGTTCAAGTTTTTACTTC.

The CDR3 region is CASSYFGQGDEKLFF. The CDR3, as DNA: TGTGCCAGCAGTTACTTCGGACAGGGGGATGAAAAACTGTTTTTT. The chain has TRBV6-6 and TRBJ1-4, with 10 bases that match TRBD1. The CDR3 covers 15 residues. CDR1 and CDR2 from the germline V gene are MNHNY and SVGAGI (reference sequence). The J segment lost 6 bases and the V segment lost 1 base, leaving 2 bases of the junction unmatched.

The chain combines TRBV2 with TRBJ2-7, with a possible D match to TRBD1 (5 bases). The CDR3 is made up of 13 amino acids. Germline CDR1 reads SNHLY; CDR2 reads FYNNEI. V gave up 7 bases and J gave up 2 bases, with 12 bases separating them. The CDR3 bases are TGTGCCAGCACTTCCGACAGAGCCTACGAGCAGTACTTC. Translated: CASTSDRAYEQYF.

The chain couples TRBV7-2 to TRBJ2-3; perhaps TRBD2 as D (6 bases). The CDR3 has 14 residues. Per germline, CDR1 SGHTA and CDR2 FQGNSA. The germline V and J ends were trimmed by 3 bases and 2 bases, with 9 bases remaining between them. The CDR3 nucleotides read TGTGCCAGCAGCTTTGGGCGGGACACAGATACGCAGTATTTT. Encoded protein: CASSFGRDTDTQYF.

The J gene is TRBJ2-3, the V gene TRBV14; D gene ambiguous. Germline V gene lookup returns CDR1 SGHDN and CDR2 FVKESK. Trimming removed 0 bases at V and 1 base at J, with 5 bases between. The CDR3 has 14 amino acids. The DNA for the CDR3 is TGTGCCAGCAGCCAAGATCCAGGCACAGATACGCAGTATTTT. The encoded protein is CASSQDPGTDTQYF.

The chain recombines TRBV29-1 with TRBJ2-1, with D perhaps matching TRBD1 (5 bases). V lost 4 bases and J lost 12, with 13 bases in between. Germline values: CDR1 SQVTM, CDR2 ANQGSEA. The CDR3 sequence is 11 residues long. CDR3 region: CSVARAARQFF. In nucleotides, the CDR3 is TGCAGCGTTGCCAGGGCCGCTCGGCAGTTCTTC.

The chain joins TRBV10-1 to TRBJ1-4; TRBD1 might be the D (5 bases). The CDR3 length is 16 residues. CDR1 is WNHNN, CDR2 SYGVQD, per germline (reference sequence). Trimming stripped 2 bases from V and 0 bases from J, with 10 bases between. The CDR3 DNA reads TGCGCCAGCAGTGAGGCAAAGGGGACAACTAATGAAAAACTGTTTTTT. This sequence encodes CASSEAKGTTNEKLFF.

The chain is built from TRBV6-1 and TRBJ2-1, with 10 positions matching TRBD1. This CDR3 is built from 15 residues. With 4 bases clipped from V and 7 bases from J, the junction kept 7 bases outside the gene matches. From germline, CDR1 is MNHNS and CDR2 SASEGT. CDR3 amino acids: CASSASGTGVNEQFF. The CDR3 bases are TGTGCCAGCAGTGCATCCGGGACAGGGGTTAATGAGCAGTTCTTC.

V gene TRBV29-1 combines with J gene TRBJ1-1, with D maybe TRBD1 (5 bases). This CDR3 contains 13 residues. Per germline, CDR1 SQVTM and CDR2 ANQGSEA. The V end was cut by 1 base, the J end by 1 base, with 7 bases between. CDR3 loop: CSVEVGGNTEAFF. In nucleotides, the CDR3 is TGCAGCGTTGAAGTGGGGGGGAACACTGAAGCTTTCTTT. The variable domain in full, completed from reference TRBV29-1 and TRBJ1-1, reads SAVISQKPSRDICQRGTSLTIQCQVDSQVTMMFWYRQQPGQSLTLIATANQGSEATYESGFVIDKFPISRPNLTFSTLTVSNMSPEDSSIYLCSVEVGGNTEAFFGQGTRLTVV.

The chain employs TRBV9 and TRBJ2-7; 8 bases align to TRBD2. The V segment lost 0 bases and the J segment 3 bases; nucleotides outside the gene matches: 5. The CDR3 runs 15 residues. Germline V gene lookup returns CDR1 SGDLS and CDR2 YYNGEE. CDR3 in amino acids: CASSVVGGGFYEQYF. The CDR3 nucleotides are TGTGCCAGCAGCGTAGTTGGCGGGGGGTTCTACGAGCAGTACTTC.

The chain carries TRBV9 and TRBJ2-3; TRBD2 matches 9 bases. The germline gives CDR1 SGDLS, CDR2 YYNGEE. This CDR3 is built from 14 residues. Trimming at V came to 2 bases and at J to 11 bases, leaving 9 bases not matched to a gene. In DNA, the CDR3 is TGTGCCAGCAGCGTGGGCGGGAGGGCCGAAGGGCAGTATTTT. Its translation is CASSVGGRAEGQYF.

The chain links TRBV9 to TRBJ2-7; possible D gene TRBD1, 6 bases. This CDR3 region has 12 residues. Deletions cut 4 bases from V and 4 bases from J, with 9 bases between. The V gene's germline CDR1 is SGDLS and CDR2 YYNGEE. The CDR3 spells CASSPTGYEQYF. The CDR3, as DNA: TGTGCCAGCAGCCCAACAGGGTACGAGCAGTACTTC.

This clone was counted many times. The CDR3 loop reads CAWSVRRGNDNEQFF. In nucleotides, the CDR3 is TGTGCCTGGAGTGTTCGGAGGGGCAACGACAATGAGCAGTTCTTC. This chain uses TRBV30 with TRBJ2-1, with D tentatively TRBD2 (6 bases). CDR3 size: 15 residues. The V gene lost 0 bases and the J gene lost 5 bases, with 14 bases spanning the gap. Germline CDR1 and CDR2: GTSNPN and SVGIG (reference sequence).

The genes are TRBV30 and TRBJ1-1, with D perhaps matching TRBD1 (5 bases). Germline values: CDR1 GTSNPN, CDR2 SVGIG (reference sequence). This CDR3 has 15 amino acids. V was clipped by 3 bases and J by 9 bases, with 23 bases between them. CDR3 coding DNA: TGTGCCTGGAGATCTGGGGGGTCTGGTCTTAGAAAAGCTTTCTTT. This codes for CAWRSGGSGLRKAFF.